This T cell receptor (beta chain) was sequenced for a study of blood T cell repertoires in COVID-19. For the study at large: Sources were T cells, B-cell-depleted T cells, or PBMCs; the material itself was cDNA or gDNA.

Authors' methods: Reference gene primer amplification gave nucleated cell count estimates. Some clones are missing from TCRdb's copy, which holds only in-frame ones; the method was immunoSEQ multiplex PCR. The DNA gave D and trimming, while V, J and clone size come from that table. The sample carries 200,000 to 250,000 clones, 80% to 95% recorded once. The Seattle patients, enrolled during active infection, were followed longitudinally. The CDR3 extends over 16 amino acids. Germline V lookup: CDR1 ENHRY, CDR2 SYGVKD. The V gene lost 3 bases and the J gene lost 0 bases, with 12 bases spanning the gap. The sequence came from a man aged 60 to 69 with COVID-19, enrolled during active disease. Sequencing was carried out using peripheral blood. The chain combines TRBV10-3 with TRBJ2-4; TRBD2 is a possible D gene (5 bases). The CDR3 region has the DNA TGTGCCATCAGTGATAGCGTAGCTCTAGCCAAAAACATTCAGTACTTC. Its translation is CAISDSVALAKNIQYF.